The 25 T cell receptor beta chains below were found in one sample sequenced in a study of regulatory T cells in long-lasting Graves disease. Time point reported: newly diagnosed GD, antithyroid drugs for less than 3 months. The TCR library used RNA extracted from PBMCs. Combining iRepertoire HTBI primers with Arm-PCR of CDR3 regions, the authors built TCR beta libraries. TCRdb processed the multiplex PCR reads anew with MiXCR; each CDR3 protein has one entry. Of 450,000 to 650,000 distinct CDR3 sequences detected, about 16% appear once; the ten largest clones hold more than 20%. These data were also filed under a second study, of T cells in Graves' hyperthyroidism and ophthalmopathy.

The specimen was peripheral blood mononuclear cells (PBMCs), collected at new diagnosis, from a patient treated with antithyroid drugs. These receptors were obtained from a woman aged 40 to 65 with Graves disease.

This clonotype was observed many times. V and J are TRBV19 and TRBJ1-2, with 12 bases lining up with TRBD1. Per the germline V gene, CDR1 is LNHDA and CDR2 is SQIVND (reference sequence). The CDR3 spans 16 residues. With V trimmed by 4 bases and J by 7 bases, 10 bases remained unmatched. DNA of the CDR3: TGTGCCAGTAGTACGGGACAGGGGGCGGTGCTAAGTGGCTACACCTTC. Amino acids: CASSTGQGAVLSGYTF.

The chain employs TRBV6-2 or TRBV6-3 and TRBJ1-5; 9 nucleotides align to TRBD1. Germline V gives CDR1 MNHEY, CDR2 SVGEGT. This CDR3 has 17 amino acids. The V segment lost 3 bases and the J segment 4 bases; nucleotides outside the gene matches: 10. This chain's CDR3 is CASSYPPRTGDNQPQHF. The CDR3 coding sequence is TGTGCCAGCAGTTATCCCCCTCGGACAGGGGATAATCAGCCCCAGCATTTT.

This clonotype turned up a few times. The chain has TRBV6-1 and TRBJ1-4; D may be TRBD1 (6 bases). This CDR3 contains 14 residues. The germline V gene encodes CDR1 MNHNS and CDR2 SASEGT. V lost 3 bases and J lost 7, with 12 bases in between. The CDR3 region is CASSDPTGGEKLFF. The CDR3 nucleotides are TGTGCCAGCAGTGACCCGACAGGTGGTGAAAAACTGTTTTTT.

J is TRBJ1-2 and V is TRBV20-1; D is unclear. V shed 4 bases and J shed 3 bases, with 12 bases lying between them. This CDR3 spans 13 amino acids. CDR1 is DFQATT and CDR2 is SNEGSKA in the germline V gene (reference sequence). CDR3 sequence reads: CSATSRVDYGYTF. CDR3 in DNA: TGCAGTGCTACCTCAAGGGTAGACTATGGCTACACCTTC.

This clonotype has ten or more counts. The CDR3 coding sequence is TGTGCCAGCAGCTCGGGACAAATCCTAGCCAAAAACATTCAGTACTTC. Translating gives CASSSGQILAKNIQYF. V usage is TRBV11-2 and J usage is TRBJ2-4; TRBD1 might be the D (6 bases). Trimming took 4 bases from V and 0 from J, leaving 13 bases between them. The V gene's germline CDR1 is SGHAT and CDR2 FQNNGV. The CDR3 runs to 16 residues.

This clonotype has only a few counts. The rearrangement uses TRBV7-9 and TRBJ2-1; D is uncertain. The germline gives CDR1 SEHNR, CDR2 FQNEAQ (reference sequence). This CDR3 contains 14 residues. The V gene lost 2 bases and the J gene lost 9 bases, with 14 bases spanning the gap. The CDR3: CASSLRSESREQFF. The CDR3 DNA follows: TGTGCCAGCAGCTTACGGTCAGAATCTCGTGAGCAGTTCTTC.

The chain combines TRBV11-2 with TRBJ2-1; 7 nucleotides align to TRBD1. V dropped 6 bases and J dropped 1; count of bases not matched to a gene: 6. Germline-derived CDR1 and CDR2 are SGHAT and FQNNGV. The CDR3 has 15 amino acids. This chain's CDR3 is CASSPGTASYNEQFF. Written as DNA, the CDR3 is TGTGCCAGCAGTCCAGGGACAGCTTCCTACAATGAGCAGTTCTTC.

Remarks on this clonotype: A much larger clone lies one base from this, so it may be a read error. The chain couples TRBV15 to TRBJ2-3; D may be TRBD2 (6 bases). Gene TRBJ2-7 matches the end of the DNA better, so the J call may be wrong. In germline, CDR1 is LNHNV, CDR2 YYDKDF (reference sequence). The length of the CDR3 is 14 residues. The CDR3 DNA follows: TGTGCCACCAGCAGGCGGGGCAACTCCTACGAGCAGTACGTC. It translates to CATSRRGNSYEQYV.

This clonotype was found many times. The chain uses TRBV20-1 and TRBJ2-7, with a weak D call TRBD1 (6 bases). Germline V gene lookup returns CDR1 DFQATT and CDR2 SNEGSKA (reference sequence). V lost 3 bases to trimming and J lost 0 bases, with 15 bases between them. This CDR3 region has 15 residues. The CDR3 coding sequence is TGCAGTGCTAGTGGTGGGGACACCATCTCCTACGAGCAGTACTTC. Protein: CSASGGDTISYEQYF.

V and J are TRBV10-3 and TRBJ1-3; 7 positions agree with TRBD1. The CDR3 has 13 residues. The V and J ends lost 4 bases and 5 bases, in that order; junction bases with no gene match: 2. Germline loops: CDR1 ENHRY, CDR2 SYGVKD. Here the CDR3 DNA reads TGTGCCATCAGTGGGGGACAGCGAAACACCATATATTTT. It translates to CAISGGQRNTIYF.

A few counts support this clonotype. This rearrangement joins TRBV6-1 to TRBJ2-1; D is unclear. The germline gives CDR1 MNHNS, CDR2 SASEGT. Trimming cost V 4 bases and J 6 bases, with 10 bases left between them. The CDR3 totals 13 residues. CDR3 protein: CASSAALGNEQFF. The CDR3 DNA reads TGTGCCAGCAGTGCGGCCCTCGGCAATGAGCAGTTCTTC.

J is TRBJ1-2 and V is TRBV15, with D hard to call. The V and J ends lost 0 bases and 6 bases respectively, with 14 bases between them. The germline V gene has CDR1 LNHNV and CDR2 YYDKDF (reference sequence). The length of the CDR3 is 15 residues. The CDR3 is CATSRDRSGLDGYTF. The DNA of the CDR3 is TGTGCCACCAGCAGAGATCGTTCAGGTTTGGATGGCTACACCTTC. Drawing the rest from reference TRBV15 and TRBJ1-2, the complete variable domain is DAMVIQNPRYQVTQFGKPVTLSCSQTLNHNVMYWYQQKSSQAPKLLFHYYDKDFNNEADTPDNFQSRRPNTSFCFLDIRSPGLGDTAMYLCATSRDRSGLDGYTFGSGTRLTVV.

This chain connects TRBV20-1 to TRBJ2-2, with D hard to call. The V end was cut by 0 bases, the J end by 6 bases, with 8 bases between. Germline loops: CDR1 DFQATT, CDR2 SNEGSKA (reference sequence). The CDR3 has 13 residues. DNA of the CDR3: TGCAGTGCTAGAGATTCCGACGCCGGGGAGCTGTTTTTT. This gives the protein CSARDSDAGELFF.

The table lists this clonotype with many counts. The chain is built from TRBV2 and TRBJ2-1, with 10 bases aligning to TRBD1. V was pared by 7 bases and J by 9 bases, with 9 bases of the junction left unmatched. Per germline, CDR1 SNHLY and CDR2 FYNNEI. This CDR3 spans 14 amino acids. CDR3 in amino acids: CASKGGTGDGEQFF. The CDR3 nucleotides are TGTGCCAGCAAGGGAGGGACAGGGGACGGTGAGCAGTTCTTC.

Many counts were recorded for this clonotype. The chain recombines TRBV28 with TRBJ1-1, with unresolved D. Germline-derived CDR1 and CDR2 are MDHEN and SYDVKM. This CDR3 region has 15 residues. Trimming stripped 7 bases from V and 0 bases from J, with 15 bases between. The CDR3 DNA sequence: TGTGCCAGCACCTCGGGAGGAGTCATGAACACTGAAGCTTTCTTT. Protein product: CASTSGGVMNTEAFF.

This clonotype was picked up a small number of times. Here the CDR3 DNA reads TGCAGTGCTAGAGCGGACTCTAGCGGGGGGTATACCGGGGAGCTGTTTTTT. Translating it yields CSARADSSGGYTGELFF. This chain uses TRBV20-1 with TRBJ2-2, with 11 bases identical to TRBD2. The junction had 9 bases not matched to a gene; V was cut back by 1 base and J by 5 bases. There are 17 residues in the CDR3. Germline V gene sequence: CDR1 DFQATT, CDR2 SNEGSKA (reference sequence).

This clonotype has more than one count but fewer than ten. V gene TRBV25-1 combines with J gene TRBJ1-2; the D gene is possibly TRBD1 (5 bases). This CDR3 comprises 12 residues. CDR1 MGHDK and CDR2 SYGVNS come from the germline V gene. V lost 5 bases to trimming and J lost 8 bases, with 12 bases between them. CDR3 protein: CASSTGPEGYTF. CDR3 DNA: TGTGCCAGCAGTACGGGACCAGAGGGCTACACCTTC.

This clonotype was recorded at least ten times. V and J are TRBV12-3 or TRBV12-4 and TRBJ1-2, with D unclear. Trimming took off 5 bases at V and 1 base at J, with 8 bases between the two ends. This CDR3 has 13 amino acids. The CDR3 DNA reads as TGTGCCAGCAGTGATACCAATAACTATGGCTACACCTTC. It is translated as CASSDTNNYGYTF.

This clonotype turned up a few times. V usage is TRBV5-1 and J usage is TRBJ1-6; no clear D. The CDR3 is 16 residues long. CDR1 is SGHRS and CDR2 is YFSETQ in the germline V gene. V was clipped by 0 bases and J by 7 bases, with 14 bases between them. The CDR3 DNA reads as TGCGCCAGCAGCTTGGGAGGACTTGGTACCAATTCACCCCTCCACTTT. Its translation is CASSLGGLGTNSPLHF. Full variable domain (remainder filled in from reference TRBV5-1 and TRBJ1-6): KAGVTQTPRYLIKTRGQQVTLSCSPISGHRSVSWYQQTPGQGLQFLFEYFSETQRNKGNFPGRFSGRQFSNSRSEMNVSTLELGDSALYLCASSLGGLGTNSPLHFGNGTRLTVT.

The genes are TRBV28 and TRBJ1-6; the D gene is possibly TRBD1 (5 bases). This CDR3 has 16 residues. The V gene lost 7 bases and the J gene lost 4 bases, with 17 bases spanning the gap. CDR1 is MDHEN and CDR2 is SYDVKM in the germline V gene. The CDR3 spells CASTLGDRTYNSPLHF. The CDR3 DNA reads TGTGCCAGCACCCTGGGGGACCGCACTTATAATTCACCCCTCCACTTT.

Details on this clonotype: Compared with germline, one end of the junction differs, possibly owing to a read error. The chain carries TRBV6-1 and TRBJ1-4, with unresolved D. Germline CDR1 reads MNHNS; CDR2 reads SASEGT. This CDR3 spans 13 amino acids. The CDR3 DNA reads TGTGCCAGCAGTGAAATCCAAGAGGGAACTGTGATTTTT. This codes for CASSEIQEGTVIF.

The rearrangement links TRBV15 to TRBJ2-7; D remains unclear. The CDR3 is made up of 12 amino acids. Germline CDR1 reads LNHNV; CDR2 reads YYDKDF (reference sequence). V was pared by 0 bases and J by 6 bases, with 6 bases between. The CDR3, as DNA: TGTGCCACCAGCAGAGATCCAGGCGAGCAGTACTTC. Its protein product is CATSRDPGEQYF.

This clonotype was seen a handful of times. V is TRBV19 and J is TRBJ2-5, with no clear D. Trimming removed 6 bases at V and 4 bases at J, with 18 bases between. This CDR3 is 15 amino acids long. Germline loops: CDR1 LNHDA, CDR2 SQIVND (reference sequence). The DNA for the CDR3 is TGTGCCAGTAGCAGGACCCTAGGAGCAAGAGAGACCCAGTACTTC. It encodes CASSRTLGARETQYF.

The sample holds a few counts of this clonotype. The chain is built from TRBV6-1 and TRBJ1-1, with 8 bases lining up with TRBD1. The CDR3 has 16 residues. Trimming removed 8 bases from V and 6 bases from J; junction bases left unmatched: 17. From germline, CDR1 is MNHNS and CDR2 SASEGT. The CDR3 protein is CASCNPDLGQGAEAFF. Written as DNA, the CDR3 is TGTGCCAGCTGCAATCCCGACCTAGGACAGGGCGCTGAAGCTTTCTTT.

The sample holds a few counts of this clonotype. The chain employs TRBV27 and TRBJ2-3, with D perhaps matching TRBD1 or TRBD2 (5 bases each). Trimming stripped 6 bases from V and 0 bases from J, with 16 bases between. CDR1 and CDR2 from the germline V gene are MNHEY and SMNVEV (reference sequence). The CDR3 has 16 amino acids. CDR3 DNA sequence: TGTGCCAGCAGACGGGACCGATGGACTAGCACAGATACGCAGTATTTT. This translates into CASRRDRWTSTDTQYF.